Below, one T cell receptor beta chain is given with its context. Antigen unknown. MiXCR was run by TCRdb on the reads, yielding one entry per CDR3 protein. The table has about 500,000 distinct CDR3 sequences, roughly a third seen once. CDR1 SQVTM and CDR2 ANQGSEA come from the germline V gene. The CDR3 runs to 13 residues. These data are taken from a study of T cell repertoires in cytomegalovirus infection. Study in general: It can be stated that public TCR beta signatures indicated CMV infection as well as a matching HLA type.

Notes on the study in general: In two of eight donors, the top clonotype was HLA-C-restricted CMV-specific.

The sequence was obtained from a human donor in good health (CMV status not recorded). Some clones in this sample may be carry-over from other donors' samples. The chain has TRBV29-1 and TRBJ2-2; D tentatively fits TRBD1 or TRBD2 (6 bases each). The starting material was cultured PBMCs, obtained from culture after CMV antigen stimulation. This CDR3 reads CRGYREDTGELFF. CDR3 DNA: TGCAGGGGGTACAGGGAGGACACCGGGGAGCTGTTTTTT.